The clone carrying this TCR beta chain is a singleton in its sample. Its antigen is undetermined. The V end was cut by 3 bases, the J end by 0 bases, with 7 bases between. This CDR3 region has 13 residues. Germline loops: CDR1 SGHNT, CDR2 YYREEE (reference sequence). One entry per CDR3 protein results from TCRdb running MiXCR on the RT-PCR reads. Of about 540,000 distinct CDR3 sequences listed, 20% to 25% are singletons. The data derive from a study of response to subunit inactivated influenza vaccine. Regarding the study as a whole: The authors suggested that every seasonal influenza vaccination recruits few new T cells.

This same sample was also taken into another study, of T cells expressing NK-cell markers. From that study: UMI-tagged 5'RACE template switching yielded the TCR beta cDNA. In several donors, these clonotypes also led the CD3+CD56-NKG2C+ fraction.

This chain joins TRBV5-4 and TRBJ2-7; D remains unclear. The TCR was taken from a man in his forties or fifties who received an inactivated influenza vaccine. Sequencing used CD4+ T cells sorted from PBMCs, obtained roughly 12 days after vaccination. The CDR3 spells CASSSQDSYEQYF. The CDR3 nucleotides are TGTGCCAGCAGCTCTCAGGACTCCTACGAGCAGTACTTC.